This is a list of T cell receptor beta chains from one sample in a study of graft-versus-host responses after intestinal transplantation. Assay used: immunoSEQ multiplex PCR; TCRdb lists only in-frame clones, some missing. The data hold approximately 85,000 clones, with around 93% observed a single time. No antigen has been identified for these receptors. The sequencing used unstimulated CD8+ T cells sorted from spleen or lymph node cells, collected before transplant. The receptors stem from a human donor who was the organ donor for an intestinal transplant. The CDR3 runs from the conserved cysteine through the conserved F or W. A D gene is named only where the DNA matches it firmly. The listing skips clone size in some rows; elsewhere it reads once, few, many or a size class.

J gene: TRBJ2-1; V gene: TRBV18; clone size: once; D gene: -; CDR3 protein: CASSLHGDNEQFF; CDR3 DNA: TGTGCCAGCTCACTACACGGGGACAATGAGCAGTTCTTC
J gene: TRBJ1-1; V gene: TRBV7-8; clone size: -; D gene: -; CDR3 protein: CASSEGTWDTEAFF; CDR3 DNA: TGTGCCAGCAGCGAAGGGACTTGGGACACTGAAGCTTTCTTT
J gene: TRBJ2-5; V gene: TRBV7-9; clone size: -; D gene: TRBD2; CDR3 protein: CASSLDRYSGGTREETQYF; CDR3 DNA: TGTGCCAGCAGCTTGGATAGGTATAGCGGGGGGACTCGGGAGGAGACCCAGTACTTC
J gene: TRBJ2-7; V gene: TRBV19; clone size: -; D gene: -; CDR3 protein: CASSISGNSYEQYF; CDR3 DNA: TGTGCCAGTAGTATATCAGGGAACTCCTACGAGCAGTACTTC
J gene: TRBJ2-7; V gene: TRBV4-3; clone size: -; D gene: -; CDR3 protein: CASSQVRGTEQYF; CDR3 DNA: TGCGCCAGCAGCCAAGTTAGGGGGACGGAGCAGTACTTC
J gene: TRBJ2-3; V gene: TRBV15; clone size: few; D gene: TRBD2; CDR3 protein: CATSRGVWREGTYF; CDR3 DNA: TGTGCCACCAGCAGAGGAGTCTGGCGGGAGGGCACGTATTTT
J gene: TRBJ2-7; V gene: TRBV7-9; clone size: -; D gene: TRBD2; CDR3 protein: CASSFVRAGGPSYEQYF; CDR3 DNA: TGTGCCAGCAGCTTCGTTCGGGCGGGAGGCCCATCCTACGAGCAGTACTTC
J gene: TRBJ2-1; V gene: TRBV5-4; clone size: -; D gene: -; CDR3 protein: CASSSNRGQFF; CDR3 DNA: TGTGCCAGCAGCTCGAACCGCGGGCAGTTCTTC
J gene: TRBJ1-3; V gene: TRBV2; clone size: -; D gene: TRBD1; CDR3 protein: CASKQGGGNTIYF; CDR3 DNA: TGTGCCAGCAAGCAGGGGGGAGGAAACACCATATATTTT
J gene: TRBJ2-7; V gene: TRBV10-1; clone size: -; D gene: -; CDR3 protein: CASSDPPDIVSYEQYF; CDR3 DNA: TGCGCCAGCAGTGATCCCCCGGACATAGTATCCTACGAGCAGTACTTC
J gene: TRBJ2-3; V gene: TRBV7-9; clone size: -; D gene: TRBD2; CDR3 protein: CASSLAQGLAGGYDTQYF; CDR3 DNA: TGTGCCAGCAGCTTAGCGCAAGGACTAGCGGGAGGCTACGATACGCAGTATTTT
J gene: TRBJ2-7; V gene: TRBV9; clone size: -; D gene: TRBD2; CDR3 protein: CASSEAGGPSYEQYF; CDR3 DNA: TGTGCCAGCAGCGAAGCGGGAGGGCCTTCCTACGAGCAGTACTTC
J gene: TRBJ2-7; V gene: TRBV19; clone size: -; D gene: TRBD2; CDR3 protein: CASSSGLAGGLYEQYF; CDR3 DNA: TGTGCCAGTAGTTCCGGACTAGCGGGGGGGCTCTACGAGCAGTACTTC
J gene: TRBJ2-7; V gene: TRBV13; clone size: -; D gene: -; CDR3 protein: CASSTPSGEGNEQYF; CDR3 DNA: TGTGCCAGCAGCACCCCATCGGGTGAGGGAAACGAGCAGTACTTC
J gene: TRBJ2-2; V gene: TRBV9; clone size: -; D gene: -; CDR3 protein: CASSQSGTGELFF; CDR3 DNA: TGTGCCAGCAGCCAAAGCGGTACCGGGGAGCTGTTTTTT
J gene: TRBJ1-6; V gene: TRBV30; clone size: -; D gene: -; CDR3 protein: CAWNGGLESPLHF; CDR3 DNA: TGTGCCTGGAACGGGGGGTTGGAGTCACCCCTCCACTTT
J gene: TRBJ2-3; V gene: TRBV28; clone size: -; D gene: -; CDR3 protein: CASSFGRGRTDTQYF; CDR3 DNA: TGTGCCAGCAGTTTTGGGCGGGGTCGCACAGATACGCAGTATTTT
J gene: TRBJ1-3; V gene: TRBV7-9; clone size: -; D gene: -; CDR3 protein: CASSFDRDNAGNTIYF; CDR3 DNA: TGTGCCAGCAGCTTTGACCGGGACAACGCTGGAAACACCATATATTTT
J gene: TRBJ2-7; V gene: TRBV5-1; clone size: -; D gene: -; CDR3 protein: CASSLRLLGGYEQYF; CDR3 DNA: TGCGCCAGCAGCTTAAGGCTCTTAGGAGGCTACGAGCAGTACTTC
J gene: TRBJ1-3; V gene: TRBV6-5; clone size: -; D gene: -; CDR3 protein: CASSLGGSSGNTIYF; CDR3 DNA: TGTGCCAGCAGTTTGGGGGGTAGCTCTGGAAACACCATATATTTT
J gene: TRBJ2-1; V gene: TRBV5-6; clone size: -; D gene: -; CDR3 protein: CASSFVRGPTYNEQFF; CDR3 DNA: TGTGCCAGCAGCTTTGTGCGGGGGCCAACCTACAATGAGCAGTTCTTC
J gene: TRBJ2-3; V gene: TRBV5-6; clone size: -; D gene: TRBD2; CDR3 protein: CASSSPPGLAGADTQYF; CDR3 DNA: TGTGCCAGCAGCTCCCCCCCGGGACTAGCGGGAGCAGATACGCAGTATTTT
J gene: TRBJ2-3; V gene: TRBV4-1; clone size: once; D gene: TRBD2; CDR3 protein: CASSPWTSNTQYF; CDR3 DNA: TGCGCCAGCAGCCCATGGACTAGCAATACGCAGTATTTT
J gene: TRBJ1-4; V gene: TRBV4-3; clone size: -; D gene: -; CDR3 protein: CASSPHRVANEKLFF; CDR3 DNA: TGCGCCAGCAGCCCCCACAGGGTAGCTAATGAAAAACTGTTTTTT
J gene: TRBJ2-3; V gene: TRBV19; clone size: -; D gene: -; CDR3 protein: CASSSRWAGPTDTQYF; CDR3 DNA: TGTGCCAGTAGTAGTCGTTGGGCGGGACCCACAGATACGCAGTATTTT
J gene: TRBJ1-1; V gene: TRBV11-3; clone size: -; D gene: -; CDR3 protein: CASSRPPGDFPEAFF; CDR3 DNA: TGTGCCAGCAGCCGCCCACCCGGGGATTTCCCCGAAGCTTTCTTT
J gene: TRBJ2-1; V gene: TRBV5-8; clone size: -; D gene: -; CDR3 protein: CASTAGSSYNEQFF; CDR3 DNA: TGTGCCAGCACGGCGGGAAGCTCCTACAATGAGCAGTTCTTC
J gene: TRBJ2-1; V gene: TRBV4-1; clone size: -; D gene: -; CDR3 protein: CASSQTTGTAYNEQFF; CDR3 DNA: TGCGCCAGCAGCCAAACGACAGGAACCGCTTACAATGAGCAGTTCTTC
J gene: TRBJ1-1; V gene: TRBV5-4; clone size: -; D gene: TRBD1; CDR3 protein: CATRRQGAGTEAFF; CDR3 DNA: TGTGCCACCCGGAGACAGGGGGCAGGCACTGAAGCTTTCTTT
J gene: TRBJ1-5; V gene: TRBV9; clone size: -; D gene: TRBD1; CDR3 protein: CASSAGTGGRQPQHF; CDR3 DNA: TGTGCCAGCAGCGCCGGGACAGGGGGACGGCAGCCCCAGCATTTT
J gene: TRBJ2-1; V gene: TRBV7-8; clone size: -; D gene: TRBD2; CDR3 protein: CASSLGLAGSSYNEQFF; CDR3 DNA: TGTGCCAGCAGCTTAGGTCTAGCGGGAAGCTCCTACAATGAGCAGTTCTTC
J gene: TRBJ2-7; V gene: TRBV27; clone size: -; D gene: -; CDR3 protein: CASSLEGSAFYEQYF; CDR3 DNA: TGTGCCAGCAGTTTAGAGGGCTCAGCGTTCTACGAGCAGTACTTC
J gene: TRBJ2-2; V gene: TRBV4-1; clone size: -; D gene: -; CDR3 protein: CASSQSNTGELFF; CDR3 DNA: TGCGCCAGCAGCCAATCTAACACCGGGGAGCTGTTTTTT
J gene: TRBJ1-2; V gene: TRBV29-1; clone size: -; D gene: -; CDR3 protein: CSAPAGGGLANYGYTF; CDR3 DNA: TGCAGCGCGCCTGCTGGTGGGGGCTTAGCTAACTATGGCTACACCTTC
J gene: TRBJ2-7; V gene: TRBV4-2; clone size: -; D gene: TRBD2; CDR3 protein: CASSQFGDRLAGGYEQYF; CDR3 DNA: TGTGCCAGCAGCCAATTTGGTGACCGACTAGCGGGGGGTTACGAGCAGTACTTC
J gene: TRBJ1-1; V gene: TRBV4-1; clone size: -; D gene: TRBD1; CDR3 protein: CASSYPGQGGNTEAFF; CDR3 DNA: TGCGCCAGCAGCTACCCGGGACAGGGGGGGAACACTGAAGCTTTCTTT
J gene: TRBJ2-1; V gene: TRBV15; clone size: -; D gene: -; CDR3 protein: CAEETGGGLLSYNEQFF; CDR3 DNA: TGTGCCGAAGAGACTGGAGGCGGGCTACTCTCCTACAATGAGCAGTTCTTC
J gene: TRBJ2-3; V gene: TRBV27; clone size: -; D gene: -; CDR3 protein: CASSLIVSGTDTQYF; CDR3 DNA: TGTGCCAGCAGTTTAATTGTGTCGGGCACAGATACGCAGTATTTT
J gene: TRBJ2-2; V gene: TRBV28; clone size: -; D gene: TRBD2; CDR3 protein: CASSLGPSGTGELFF; CDR3 DNA: TGTGCCAGCAGTTTAGGCCCTAGCGGCACCGGGGAGCTGTTTTTT
J gene: TRBJ2-5; V gene: TRBV9; clone size: -; D gene: TRBD2; CDR3 protein: CASLSPSGMYQETQYF; CDR3 DNA: TGTGCCAGCTTATCCCCTAGCGGAATGTACCAAGAGACCCAGTACTTC
J gene: TRBJ2-3; V gene: TRBV11-2; clone size: -; D gene: TRBD2; CDR3 protein: CASSLEAPRLAGTDTQYF; CDR3 DNA: TGTGCCAGCAGCTTAGAAGCCCCCCGGCTAGCGGGGACAGATACGCAGTATTTT
J gene: TRBJ2-1; V gene: TRBV2; clone size: -; D gene: TRBD2; CDR3 protein: CARGFGTSDRNEQFF; CDR3 DNA: TGTGCCAGAGGGTTCGGGACTAGCGACCGCAATGAGCAGTTCTTC
J gene: TRBJ2-7; V gene: TRBV4-1; clone size: -; D gene: TRBD1; CDR3 protein: CASSQNTGGEQYF; CDR3 DNA: TGCGCCAGCAGCCAAAATACAGGGGGCGAGCAGTACTTC
J gene: TRBJ2-7; V gene: TRBV10-3; clone size: once; D gene: -; CDR3 protein: CAISVGGAAEQYF; CDR3 DNA: TGTGCCATCAGTGTCGGCGGGGCGGCCGAGCAGTACTTC
J gene: TRBJ2-7; V gene: TRBV28; clone size: -; D gene: -; CDR3 protein: CASSSSHPKGTSSYEQCF; CDR3 DNA: TGTGCCAGCAGTTCCTCTCACCCCAAGGGGACATCTTCCTACGAGCAGTGCTTC
J gene: TRBJ2-1; V gene: TRBV27; clone size: -; D gene: TRBD2; CDR3 protein: CASSLTSGGWYEQFF; CDR3 DNA: TGTGCCAGCAGCCTTACTAGCGGGGGTTGGTATGAGCAGTTCTTC
J gene: TRBJ2-2; V gene: TRBV27; clone size: -; D gene: -; CDR3 protein: CATVGLDTGELFF; CDR3 DNA: TGTGCCACCGTGGGACTGGACACCGGGGAGCTGTTTTTT
J gene: TRBJ2-3; V gene: TRBV19; clone size: -; D gene: TRBD2; CDR3 protein: CASSIFAGVADTQYF; CDR3 DNA: TGTGCCAGTAGTATATTCGCGGGAGTCGCAGATACGCAGTATTTT
J gene: TRBJ2-2; V gene: TRBV5-6; clone size: -; D gene: -; CDR3 protein: CASSLVSGFGELFF; CDR3 DNA: TGTGCCAGCAGCTTGGTATCGGGGTTCGGGGAGCTGTTTTTT
J gene: TRBJ1-5; V gene: TRBV27; clone size: -; D gene: TRBD1; CDR3 protein: CASSPQGAYSNQPQHF; CDR3 DNA: TGTGCCAGCAGTCCGCAGGGGGCATATAGCAATCAGCCCCAGCATTTT
J gene: TRBJ2-7; V gene: TRBV28; clone size: -; D gene: TRBD2; CDR3 protein: CASSVRGGSYEQYF; CDR3 DNA: TGTGCCAGCAGCGTACGCGGGGGGTCCTACGAGCAGTACTTC
J gene: TRBJ1-1; V gene: TRBV9; clone size: -; D gene: -; CDR3 protein: CASSAGGGTEAFF; CDR3 DNA: TGTGCCAGCAGCGCTGGCGGGGGCACTGAAGCTTTCTTT
J gene: TRBJ2-7; V gene: TRBV28; clone size: -; D gene: -; CDR3 protein: CASSRGGEQYF; CDR3 DNA: TGTGCCAGCAGCCGGGGTGGGGAGCAGTACTTC
J gene: TRBJ1-1; V gene: TRBV6-8; clone size: -; D gene: TRBD1; CDR3 protein: CASSLPSGGRDTEAFF; CDR3 DNA: TGTGCCAGCAGTTTACCTTCAGGGGGCCGGGACACTGAAGCTTTCTTT
J gene: TRBJ2-7; V gene: TRBV19; clone size: -; D gene: -; CDR3 protein: CASSQGTGLLYEQYF; CDR3 DNA: TGTGCCAGTAGCCAGGGGACCGGGCTTCTCTACGAGCAGTACTTC
J gene: TRBJ2-5; V gene: TRBV27; clone size: -; D gene: TRBD1; CDR3 protein: CASSPTKGARETQYF; CDR3 DNA: TGTGCCAGCAGTCCCACCAAGGGGGCGCGTGAGACCCAGTACTTC
J gene: TRBJ2-3; V gene: TRBV6-5; clone size: -; D gene: -; CDR3 protein: CASSYVGDTQYF; CDR3 DNA: TGTGCCAGCAGTTACGTCGGAGATACGCAGTATTTT